The 18 T cell receptor beta chains presented below share a single source sample, sequenced in a study of T cell responses to AZD1222 COVID-19 vaccine. Only in-frame clones appear in the TCRdb table, and some are missing; sequencing was by immunoSEQ multiplex PCR. The repertoire has approximately 190,000 clones, roughly 91% of them found once; the top ten carry 0.95% to 1%. The starting material was peripheral blood, obtained on day 0 of AZD1222 vaccination. The receptors shown here come from an adult in good health.

The V and J genes are TRBV7-9 and TRBJ1-5; 7 nucleotides line up with TRBD1. Germline V gene sequence: CDR1 SEHNR, CDR2 FQNEAQ (reference sequence). CDR3 length: 13 residues. Trimming took 4 bases from V and 7 from J; bases not matched to a gene: 4. This CDR3 reads CASSSTGIQPQHF. CDR3 DNA: TGTGCCAGCAGCTCGACAGGGATACAGCCCCAGCATTTT.

This sequence joins TRBV11-2 and TRBJ2-3; 12 nucleotides line up with TRBD2. The trim removed 6 bases at V and 0 bases at J, leaving 7 bases unmatched. There are 17 residues in the CDR3. The germline V gene has CDR1 SGHAT and CDR2 FQNNGV. CDR3 sequence: CASRTSGRSFSTDTQYF. The CDR3 DNA sequence: TGTGCCAGCAGGACTAGCGGGAGATCTTTTAGCACAGATACGCAGTATTTT.

This chain uses TRBV24-1 with TRBJ1-4, with 8 nucleotides matching TRBD1. There are 15 residues in the CDR3. The germline V gene has CDR1 KGHDR and CDR2 SFDVKD. The ends lost 4 bases at V and 7 bases at J; junction bases unmatched: 7. In DNA form, the CDR3 reads TGTGCCACCAGTGAGGGCAGGGGGCGCGGTGAAAAACTGTTTTTT. Amino acids: CATSEGRGRGEKLFF.

The chain carries TRBV6-1 and TRBJ2-3; 7 bases agree with TRBD2. Germline CDR1 is MNHNS and CDR2 is SASEGT. V lost 2 bases to trimming and J lost 1 base; unmatched junction nucleotides: 6. The CDR3 loop spans 16 amino acids. CDR3 coding DNA: TGTGCCAGCAGTGAAAGTAGGGCGGGAGGCACAGATACGCAGTATTTT. It translates to CASSESRAGGTDTQYF.

The rearrangement links TRBV27 to TRBJ2-7; D is unresolved. This CDR3 has 11 amino acids. Germline CDR1 and CDR2: MNHEY and SMNVEV (reference sequence). V dropped 6 bases and J dropped 0 bases, with 3 bases sitting between them. DNA of the CDR3: TGTGCCAGCAGCTCCTCCTACGAGCAGTACTTC. Encoded protein: CASSSSYEQYF.

The chain uses TRBV6-2 or TRBV6-3 and TRBJ1-1; D not resolved. V shed 6 bases and J shed 8 bases, with 19 bases lying between them. The CDR3 runs 14 residues. Germline V CDR1 and CDR2: MNHEY, SVGEGT. DNA of the CDR3: TGTGCCAGCAGCTTCTCTACCCTTCCAGTCGAAGCTTTCTTT. As protein: CASSFSTLPVEAFF.

In its sample, this clone was seen once. The chain links TRBV19 to TRBJ1-1, with 10 bases lining up with TRBD1. The V gene's germline CDR1 is LNHDA and CDR2 SQIVND (reference sequence). This CDR3 spans 15 amino acids. V was clipped by 7 bases and J by 1 base; unmatched bases: 6. The CDR3 is CASTDRGRANTEAFF. The CDR3 nucleotides are TGTGCCAGTACCGACAGGGGGCGAGCGAACACTGAAGCTTTCTTT.

The chain joins TRBV5-1 to TRBJ2-1; 13 nucleotides match TRBD2. The CDR3 loop spans 17 amino acids. Unmatched junction bases numbered 0, after V lost 0 bases and J lost 0 bases. Germline V gives CDR1 SGHRS, CDR2 YFSETQ. The CDR3 DNA reads as TGCGCCAGCAGCTTGGGGACTAGCGGGAGCTCCTACAATGAGCAGTTCTTC. Its translation: CASSLGTSGSSYNEQFF. The whole variable domain, filled in from reference TRBV5-1 and TRBJ2-1, reads KAGVTQTPRYLIKTRGQQVTLSCSPISGHRSVSWYQQTPGQGLQFLFEYFSETQRNKGNFPGRFSGRQFSNSRSEMNVSTLELGDSALYLCASSLGTSGSSYNEQFFGPGTRLTVL.

The J gene is TRBJ2-1, the V gene TRBV7-9, with TRBD2 identical over 8 bases. Germline V gene data show CDR1 as SEHNR and CDR2 as FQNEAQ (reference sequence). The V segment lost 6 bases and the J segment 5 bases; nucleotides outside the gene matches: 9. The CDR3 length is 15 residues. CDR3 sequence: CASSQPGTRHNEQFF. The DNA of the CDR3 is TGTGCCAGCAGTCAACCCGGGACTAGGCACAATGAGCAGTTCTTC.

The genes are TRBV11-1 and TRBJ1-1; no firm D call. Germline CDR1 and CDR2: SGHAT and FQDESV (reference sequence). The CDR3 loop spans 14 amino acids. Trimming stripped 0 bases from V and 1 base from J, with 6 bases between. The CDR3 DNA sequence: TGTGCCAGCAGCTTAGCGCTCAAGAACACTGAAGCTTTCTTT. As protein: CASSLALKNTEAFF.

This chain connects TRBV11-2 to TRBJ2-1, with 8 nucleotides matching TRBD2. The germline CDR1 and CDR2 sequences are SGHAT and FQNNGV. J lost 5 bases, V lost 6 bases, and 15 bases had no gene match. This CDR3 contains 17 residues. For the CDR3, the DNA is TGTGCCAGCAGTAAAAGCGGGGGCCACGTTTCCAACAATGAGCAGTTCTTC. This codes for CASSKSGGHVSNNEQFF. Combining the CDR3 with reference TRBV11-2 and TRBJ2-1 gives the whole variable domain EAGVAQSPRYKIIEKRQSVAFWCNPISGHATLYWYQQILGQGPKLLIQFQNNGVVDDSQLPKDRFSAERLKGVDSTLKIQPAKLEDSAVYLCASSKSGGHVSNNEQFFGPGTRLTVL.

This clone was seen a few times. V gene TRBV27 combines with J gene TRBJ1-1; possible D gene TRBD1, 5 bases. CDR3 length: 15 amino acids. CDR1 is MNHEY and CDR2 is SMNVEV in the germline V gene (reference sequence). V was pared by 2 bases and J by 3 bases, with 13 bases between. CDR3 sequence reads: CASSLTRRGDTEAFF. CDR3 nucleotide sequence: TGTGCCAGCAGTTTAACCCGCCGGGGGGACACTGAAGCTTTCTTT.

The chain employs TRBV27 and TRBJ1-4, with D possibly matching TRBD1 (5 bases). Per the germline V gene, CDR1 is MNHEY and CDR2 is SMNVEV (reference sequence). V was clipped by 6 bases and J by 1 base, with 12 bases between them. The CDR3 sequence is 15 residues long. This CDR3 reads CASRPRQLTNEKLFF. CDR3 sequence (DNA): TGTGCCAGCAGGCCTCGACAGTTAACTAATGAAAAACTGTTTTTT.

V is TRBV9 and J is TRBJ1-6; D is possibly TRBD1 (6 bases). The CDR3 has 16 residues. The germline gives CDR1 SGDLS, CDR2 YYNGEE. Trimming stripped 0 bases from V and 7 bases from J, with 14 bases between. DNA for the CDR3: TGTGCCAGCAGCGTAGGCGGGCAGGGGATCAATTCACCCCTCCACTTT. This gives the protein CASSVGGQGINSPLHF.

This clone was counted a single time. This rearrangement joins TRBV7-9 to TRBJ2-7, with 9 bases fitting TRBD2. The CDR3 has 15 amino acids. Per the germline V gene, CDR1 is SEHNR and CDR2 is FQNEAQ (reference sequence). Trimming removed 1 base from V and 3 bases from J; junction bases left unmatched: 4. CDR3 protein: CASSLVAGGRYEQYF. The CDR3 bases are TGTGCCAGCAGCTTAGTGGCGGGGGGGCGCTACGAGCAGTACTTC.

CDR3 in DNA: TGCGCCAGCAGCTTGGAAGGCGAATGGGAGTACTTC. Translation gives CASSLEGEWEYF. This chain connects TRBV5-1 to TRBJ2-7; D is undetermined. V was shortened by 0 bases and J by 11 bases, with 12 bases between the two germline ends. The CDR3 sequence is 12 residues long. From germline, CDR1 is SGHRS and CDR2 YFSETQ. Looking up the rest from reference TRBV5-1 and TRBJ2-7 gives the full variable domain: KAGVTQTPRYLIKTRGQQVTLSCSPISGHRSVSWYQQTPGQGLQFLFEYFSETQRNKGNFPGRFSGRQFSNSRSEMNVSTLELGDSALYLCASSLEGEWEYFGPGTRLTVT.

CDR3 DNA: TGTGCCAGCAGCTTAAGCCGGGGGCCTAGCGGGGGGGCCGATGAGACCCAGTACTTC. This translates into CASSLSRGPSGGADETQYF. The V gene is TRBV5-4, the J gene TRBJ2-5; the match to TRBD2 covers 12 bases. V lost 2 bases and J lost 5; bases outside the gene matches: 16. Germline-derived CDR1 and CDR2 are SGHNT and YYREEE (reference sequence). There are 19 residues in the CDR3. The complete variable domain, with remaining parts taken from reference TRBV5-4 and TRBJ2-5, reads ETGVTQSPTHLIKTRGQQVTLRCSSQSGHNTVSWYQQALGQGPQFIFQYYREEENGRGNFPPRFSGLQFPNYSSELNVNALELDDSALYLCASSLSRGPSGGADETQYFGPGTRLLVL.

The rearrangement uses TRBV14 and TRBJ2-1, with 9 bases that match TRBD1. Germline assignment: CDR1 SGHDN and CDR2 FVKESK. The CDR3 totals 14 residues. V shed 1 base, J shed 10 bases, and the junction held 5 bases outside the gene matches. The CDR3 bases are TGTGCCAGCAGCCAAGCTAGGACAGGGGACGAGCAGTTCTTC. Its protein product is CASSQARTGDEQFF.